This TCR beta chain was sequenced during a study of cytotoxic CD8 clonotypes in ibrutinib-treated CLL. Regarding the study as a whole: Clonality rose at ibrutinib response and fell back toward baseline at progression. At the start, clonality exceeded age-matched healthy donors and followed circulating CD8+ T-cell counts. Rare overall, public clonotypes shrank or held steady under therapy.

Profiling relied on immunoSEQ multiplex PCR, and the TCRdb table lists in-frame clones only, not all of them. The profile shows more than 110,000 clones, about 91% of them singletons. With regard to this clone: Its antigen remains unidentified.

After removal of 6 bases from V and 1 base from J, the junction contained 6 bases not matched to a gene. The CDR3 runs to 17 residues. Germline assignment: CDR1 MNHEY and CDR2 SMNVEV (reference sequence). Material: PBMCs, obtained after 12 months of ibrutinib treatment. The TCR originated in a human donor with chronic lymphocytic leukemia. The chain joins TRBV27 to TRBJ2-3; 14 bases map to TRBD2. This chain's CDR3 is CASRKGLAGVGTDTQYF. The CDR3 coding sequence is TGTGCCAGCAGAAAGGGACTAGCGGGAGTGGGCACAGATACGCAGTATTTT.